Reported below is one T cell receptor beta chain. The antigen is unknown. The source of the sample is a study of T cell responses to AZD1222 COVID-19 vaccine. Libraries were prepared by immunoSEQ multiplex PCR; TCRdb keeps only in-frame clonotypes and omits some of them. The table records some 90,000 clones, about 89% of them present only once. Study-level results: It was only after the peak T cell response that any repertoires were sampled. The CD4 TCRs associated with vaccination extended across spike and predominated at 160-218 and 743-854. Baseline testing showed seropositivity in only six AZD1222 recipients.

Trimming stripped 1 base from V and 0 bases from J, with 5 bases between. Germline assignment: CDR1 SGHNT and CDR2 YENEEA. The CDR3 spans 14 residues. This material consisted of peripheral blood, taken 28 days after the second AZD1222 dose. The rearrangement links TRBV11-3 to TRBJ2-3; a weak D match, TRBD1 (5 bases). The TCR originated in an adult who received the AZD1222 COVID-19 vaccine. The CDR3 nucleotides are TGTGCCAGCAGCTTAGGGGGCAGCACAGATACGCAGTATTTT. This translates into CASSLGGSTDTQYF.